This T cell receptor beta chain comes out of a study of T cell clones after liver transplantation. This clone was picked up one time. Per the germline V gene, CDR1 is SEHNR and CDR2 is FQNEAQ (reference sequence). The CDR3 runs to 18 residues. V was clipped by 5 bases and J by 4 bases, with 24 bases between them. Clones were sequenced by immunoSEQ multiplex PCR, and TCRdb holds only the in-frame ones, with some missing. The sample lists fewer than 45,000 clones; about 82% were seen once. The chain uses TRBV7-9 and TRBJ1-3; D possibly corresponds to TRBD1 (6 bases). This sample comprised CD4+ T cells from blood, obtained 24 months after liver transplant. This clonotype was obtained from a human patient who received a liver transplant. Some T cells here may be from the graft donor. The CDR3 DNA reads as TGTGCCAGCAGCCCCCTTCCGGGGGCACAGGATGCCGGAAACACCATATATTTT. It is translated as CASSPLPGAQDAGNTIYF.